The 26 T cell receptor beta chains listed next were all sequenced from one sample in a study of blood T cell repertoires in COVID-19. Libraries were prepared by immunoSEQ multiplex PCR; TCRdb keeps only in-frame clonotypes and omits some of them. The sample lists around 200,000 clones; 88% were seen once. The sequenced material came from peripheral blood. The origin of the receptors is a man between 18 and 35 years old with active or convalescent COVID-19.

The V and J genes are TRBV27 and TRBJ1-2; 10 bases match TRBD1. Germline CDR1 reads MNHEY; CDR2 reads SMNVEV (reference sequence). Germline trimming cut 7 bases from V and 6 bases from J; bases unmatched to any gene: 2. This CDR3 has 12 residues. CDR3 loop: CASTTGGDGYTF. Written as DNA, the CDR3 is TGTGCCAGCACGACAGGGGGCGATGGCTACACCTTC.

This clone has just one count. The chain couples TRBV5-6 to TRBJ1-6, with D tentatively TRBD1 (5 bases). Germline V gene sequence: CDR1 SGHDT, CDR2 YYEEEE. V was shortened by 3 bases and J by 7 bases, with 11 bases between the two germline ends. This CDR3 contains 14 residues. In nucleotides, the CDR3 is TGTGCCAGCAGCTACCTCTCAGGGAATTCACCCCTCCACTTT. It codes for CASSYLSGNSPLHF.

V and J are TRBV6-4 and TRBJ1-1; no clear D gene. The CDR3 contains 13 residues. CDR1 MRHNA and CDR2 SNTAGT come from the germline V gene. V lost 4 bases and J lost 5, with 11 bases in between. The CDR3 here is CASSVGRDTEAFF. In DNA, the CDR3 is TGTGCCAGCAGTGTAGGGCGGGATACTGAAGCTTTCTTT.

The rearrangement links TRBV11-2 to TRBJ1-1; 7 bases fit TRBD1. The CDR3 has 15 residues. Germline lookup yields CDR1 SGHAT and CDR2 FQNNGV. After removal of 1 base from V and 4 bases from J, the junction contained 6 bases not matched to a gene. CDR3 bases: TGTGCCAGCAGCTTAGCTACAGGGGCCCGCACTGAAGCTTTCTTT. Its translation: CASSLATGARTEAFF.

J is TRBJ2-1 and V is TRBV15; perhaps TRBD2 as D (5 bases). CDR1 and CDR2 from the germline V gene are LNHNV and YYDKDF (reference sequence). V dropped 5 bases and J dropped 1 base, with 15 bases sitting between them. This CDR3 spans 16 amino acids. CDR3 sequence (DNA): TGTGCCACCAGCGACCAACGGACTCATTCCTACAATGAGCAGTTCTTC. This encodes CATSDQRTHSYNEQFF.

The chain links TRBV7-9 to TRBJ2-1; D unresolved. Between the trimmed V and J ends, which lost 5 bases and 10 bases, there was a span of 6 bases. This CDR3 has 10 amino acids. Germline lookup yields CDR1 SEHNR and CDR2 FQNEAQ (reference sequence). CDR3 region: CASSRTEQFF. The CDR3 region has the DNA TGTGCCAGCAGCCGCACAGAGCAGTTCTTC.

V and J are TRBV5-8 and TRBJ1-1; D is ambiguous. Trimming pared 0 bases from V and 1 base from J, leaving 7 bases between. Germline V gives CDR1 SGHTS, CDR2 YDEGEE. CDR3 length equals 14 residues. The CDR3 reads CASSLATANTEAFF. In DNA, the CDR3 is TGTGCCAGCAGCTTGGCCACAGCGAACACTGAAGCTTTCTTT.

The chain employs TRBV7-8 and TRBJ1-4; D is undetermined. Germline loops: CDR1 SGHVS, CDR2 FQNEAQ. Trimming left V 5 bases short and J 0 bases short, with 7 bases between. This CDR3 comprises 14 residues. The CDR3 sequence is CASSPVATNEKLFF. CDR3 in DNA: TGTGCCAGCAGCCCGGTTGCAACTAATGAAAAACTGTTTTTT.

This chain connects TRBV29-1 to TRBJ2-1; 13 bases are shared with TRBD2. V trimming: 3 bases; J trimming: 1 base; junction bases outside the gene matches: 6. Germline V gene data show CDR1 as SQVTM and CDR2 as ANQGSEA. CDR3 length equals 17 residues. CDR3: CSVDLLAGGLSYNEQFF. CDR3 bases: TGCAGCGTTGACCTACTAGCGGGAGGGCTTTCCTACAATGAGCAGTTCTTC.

The chain employs TRBV5-1 and TRBJ2-3; 10 bases map to TRBD2. The CDR3 sequence is 15 residues long. J was trimmed by 3 bases and V by 2 bases; bases with no gene match: 3. Germline V gene lookup returns CDR1 SGHRS and CDR2 YFSETQ. The CDR3 coding sequence is TGCGCCAGCAGCTTACCTAGCGGGAGTACAGATACGCAGTATTTT. It specifies CASSLPSGSTDTQYF.

This chain links TRBV5-5 with TRBJ2-3; D not certain. CDR1 SGHKS and CDR2 YYEKEE come from the germline V gene (reference sequence). The CDR3 is 13 amino acids. The ends were cut back, 0 bases at V and 5 bases at J, with 7 bases in the middle. The CDR3 sequence: CASSLALGDTQYF. CDR3 bases: TGTGCCAGCAGCTTGGCCCTCGGAGATACGCAGTATTTT.

This clone was counted a single time. The V call is TRBV11-2, the J call TRBJ2-7, with TRBD1 matching 11 bases. CDR3 length: 16 residues. Germline values: CDR1 SGHAT, CDR2 FQNNGV. V gave up 5 bases and J gave up 7 bases; unmatched junction bases: 13. DNA for the CDR3: TGTGCCAGCAGCCGACTCCCCCGGGACAGGGGGGGGGAGCAGTACTTC. As protein: CASSRLPRDRGGEQYF.

The genes are TRBV7-3 and TRBJ2-7; D is unresolved. Germline V gives CDR1 SGHTA, CDR2 FQGTGA. The CDR3 has 11 residues. With 3 bases removed from V and 6 bases from J, the gap between germline ends came to 6 bases. CDR3: CASSFSSEQYF. The DNA for the CDR3 is TGTGCCAGCAGCTTCAGTTCCGAGCAGTACTTC.

The sample holds a few counts of this clone. The genes are TRBV12-5 and TRBJ1-5, with 8 bases lining up with TRBD1. Trimming cost V 6 bases and J 2 bases; bases outside gene matches: 3. Germline-derived CDR1 and CDR2 are LGHNT and FRNRAP. The CDR3 length is 14 residues. The CDR3 is CASGPTGGNQPQHF. CDR3 bases: TGTGCTAGTGGCCCGACAGGGGGCAATCAGCCCCAGCATTTT. Using reference TRBV12-5 and TRBJ1-5 for the parts outside the CDR3, the full variable domain is DARVTQTPRHKVTEMGQEVTMRCQPILGHNTVFWYRQTMMQGLELLAYFRNRAPLDDSGMPKDRFSAEMPDATLATLKIQPSEPRDSAVYFCASGPTGGNQPQHFGDGTRLSIL.

The V call is TRBV2, the J call TRBJ1-2; D is unresolved. The CDR3 is made up of 16 amino acids. Germline V lookup: CDR1 SNHLY, CDR2 FYNNEI. The V gene lost 3 bases and the J gene lost 4 bases, with 18 bases spanning the gap. The CDR3 bases are TGTGCCAGCAGTGACTCTCGGGGTATTATGGGCTATGGCTACACCTTC. Its protein product is CASSDSRGIMGYGYTF.

This sequence joins TRBV12-3 or TRBV12-4 and TRBJ1-2; D not resolved. Between the trimmed V and J ends, which lost 4 bases and 7 bases, there was a span of 13 bases. This CDR3 is built from 13 residues. CDR3 region: CASSSSHNSGYTF. The CDR3 nucleotides read TGTGCCAGCAGTTCGTCCCACAATTCTGGCTACACCTTC.

The V call is TRBV3-1 (or the pseudogene TRBV3-2), the J call TRBJ2-7; 12 bases agree with TRBD2. This CDR3 is built from 15 residues. Germline assignment: CDR1 LGHDT and CDR2 YNNKEL (reference sequence). Trimming removed 5 bases from V and 2 bases from J; junction bases left unmatched: 4. This CDR3 reads CASSRLAGDPYEQYF. CDR3 nucleotides: TGTGCCAGCAGCAGACTAGCGGGAGATCCCTACGAGCAGTACTTC.

The chain combines TRBV9 with TRBJ2-3, with a possible D match to TRBD2 (6 bases). This CDR3 spans 15 amino acids. V lost 1 base, J lost 0 bases, and 9 bases lay in between. CDR1 and CDR2 from the germline V gene are SGDLS and YYNGEE. CDR3 sequence (DNA): TGTGCCAGCAGCGTAATAGCGGCTAGCACAGATACGCAGTATTTT. Translation gives CASSVIAASTDTQYF.

The V and J genes are TRBV19 and TRBJ1-4; 9 bases line up with TRBD1. J was trimmed by 2 bases and V by 5 bases; bases with no gene match: 3. This CDR3 comprises 15 residues. Per the germline V gene, CDR1 is LNHDA and CDR2 is SQIVND (reference sequence). CDR3 residues: CASSSGTGTNEKLFF. The CDR3 DNA reads TGTGCCAGTAGTTCCGGGACAGGGACTAATGAAAAACTGTTTTTT.

V and J are TRBV2 and TRBJ1-6, with D hard to call. Germline V CDR1 and CDR2: SNHLY, FYNNEI. The V gene lost 2 bases and the J gene lost 5 bases, with 10 bases spanning the gap. The CDR3 is 15 amino acids. The CDR3 region is CASSEHLTDNSPLHF. The DNA for the CDR3 is TGTGCCAGCAGTGAACATCTTACAGATAATTCACCCCTCCACTTT.

This sequence joins TRBV4-2 and TRBJ2-1; TRBD1 might be the D (5 bases). CDR1 is LGHNA and CDR2 is YNFKEQ in the germline V gene. Trimming stripped 0 bases from V and 15 bases from J, with 12 bases between. The CDR3 loop spans 12 amino acids. The CDR3 sequence: CASSQDGRAVFF. CDR3 nucleotides: TGTGCCAGCAGCCAAGACGGCAGGGCGGTGTTCTTC.

CDR3 nucleotide sequence: TGTGCCAGCAGCTTGACAGGGGGTCAGCCCCAGCATTTT. The encoded protein is CASSLTGGQPQHF. The rearrangement joins TRBV5-5 to TRBJ1-5; TRBD1 aligns across 8 bases. Germline values: CDR1 SGHKS, CDR2 YYEKEE (reference sequence). V shed 1 base, J shed 6 bases, and the junction held 0 bases outside the gene matches. The CDR3 has 13 residues. The full variable domain, in which reference TRBV5-5 and TRBJ1-5 provide the parts outside the CDR3, is DAGVTQSPTHLIKTRGQQVTLRCSPISGHKSVSWYQQVLGQGPQFIFQYYEKEERGRGNFPDRFSARQFPNYSSELNVNALLLGDSALYLCASSLTGGQPQHFGDGTRLSIL.

V is TRBV6-6 and J is TRBJ1-2; 12 bases agree with TRBD1. There are 14 residues in the CDR3. Germline V gene lookup returns CDR1 MNHNY and CDR2 SVGAGI (reference sequence). V shed 6 bases and J 4 bases; nucleotides not matched to a gene: 3. The CDR3 DNA sequence: TGTGCCAGCAGGGGACAGGGGGCAATCTATGGCTACACCTTC. It is translated as CASRGQGAIYGYTF.

This clone was counted only a few times. This CDR3 is CASSWGRGNTEAFF. The CDR3 coding sequence is TGCGCCAGCAGCTGGGGCAGGGGGAACACTGAAGCTTTCTTT. This sequence joins TRBV5-1 and TRBJ1-1; TRBD1 might be the D (6 bases). The CDR3 runs to 14 residues. V lost 3 bases to trimming and J lost 1 base, with 10 bases between them. Germline V CDR1 and CDR2: SGHRS, YFSETQ.

The chain is built from TRBV6-6 and TRBJ2-7; 8 nucleotides line up with TRBD2. Trimming took 6 bases from V and 6 from J; bases not matched to a gene: 13. CDR1 and CDR2 (germline): MNHNY, SVGAGI (reference sequence). The CDR3 loop spans 15 amino acids. DNA of the CDR3: TGTGCCAGCAGCATAAACAGCGGGAGAAAAGGCGAGCAGTACTTC. Its translation: CASSINSGRKGEQYF.

This clone was observed a single time. The rearrangement uses TRBV4-2 and TRBJ1-6; 8 nucleotides align to TRBD1. V shed 3 bases and J 7 bases; nucleotides not matched to a gene: 5. The CDR3 is made up of 15 amino acids. Per germline, CDR1 LGHNA and CDR2 YNFKEQ. CDR3 region: CASSQEGQANSPLHF. The CDR3 bases are TGTGCCAGCAGCCAGGAGGGACAGGCCAATTCACCCCTCCACTTT.